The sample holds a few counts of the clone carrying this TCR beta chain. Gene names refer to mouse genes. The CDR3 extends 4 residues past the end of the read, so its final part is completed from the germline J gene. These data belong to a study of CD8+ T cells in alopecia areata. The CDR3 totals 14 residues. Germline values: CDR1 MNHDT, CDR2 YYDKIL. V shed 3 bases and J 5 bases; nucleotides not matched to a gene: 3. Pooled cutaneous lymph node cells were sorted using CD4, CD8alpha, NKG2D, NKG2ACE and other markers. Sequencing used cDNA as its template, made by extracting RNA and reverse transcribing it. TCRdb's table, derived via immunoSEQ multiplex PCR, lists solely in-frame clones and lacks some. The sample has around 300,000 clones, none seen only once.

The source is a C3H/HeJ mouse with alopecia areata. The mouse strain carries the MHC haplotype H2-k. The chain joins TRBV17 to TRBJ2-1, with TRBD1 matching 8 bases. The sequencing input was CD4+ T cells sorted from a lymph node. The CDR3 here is CASSRGDRNAEQFF. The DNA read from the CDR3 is TGTGCTAGCAGTAGGGGGGACAGGAATGCT. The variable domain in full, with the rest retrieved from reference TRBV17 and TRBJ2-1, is DTTVKQNPRYKLARVGKPVNLICSQTMNHDTMYWYQKKPNQAPKLLLFYYDKILNREADTFEKFQSSRPNNSFCSLYIGSAGLEYSAMYLCASSRGDRNAEQFFGPGTRLTVL.